This TCR beta chain is drawn from a study of blood T cell repertoires in COVID-19. About the research overall: The study drew acute and convalescent COVID-19 samples from the United States, Italy and Spain. Sources were T cells, B-cell-depleted T cells, or PBMCs; the material itself was cDNA or gDNA.

As processed by the authors: Nucleated cell number was recorded as an estimate derived from reference gene primer amplification. Clones were read by immunoSEQ multiplex PCR, and TCRdb kept only the in-frame ones, dropping some. V and J calls and clone size are given by that table; D and trimming were obtained from the DNA. The sample holds approximately 250,000 clones; about 88% are singletons and the top ten take 13%. V was clipped by 5 bases and J by 2 bases; unmatched bases: 4. The length of the CDR3 is 15 residues. Germline V lookup: CDR1 SGHTA, CDR2 FQGTGA. The rearrangement links TRBV7-3 to TRBJ2-3; 10 nucleotides align to TRBD2. This TCR derives from a woman aged 65 to 85 with COVID-19, enrolled during active disease. Sequenced input: peripheral blood. CDR3 residues: CASSPSGGATDTQYF. The DNA of the CDR3 is TGTGCCAGCAGCCCCAGCGGGGGGGCCACAGATACGCAGTATTTT.